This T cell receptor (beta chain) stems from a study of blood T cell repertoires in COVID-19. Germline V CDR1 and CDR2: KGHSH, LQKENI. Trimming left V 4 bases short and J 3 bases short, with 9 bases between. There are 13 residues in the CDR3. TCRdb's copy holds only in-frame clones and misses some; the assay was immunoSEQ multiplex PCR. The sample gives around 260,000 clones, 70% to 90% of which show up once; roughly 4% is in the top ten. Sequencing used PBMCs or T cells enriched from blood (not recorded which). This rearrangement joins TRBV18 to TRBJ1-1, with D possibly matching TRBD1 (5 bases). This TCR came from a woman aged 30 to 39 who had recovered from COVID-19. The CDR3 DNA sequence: TGTGCCAGCTCACGGGGGGGTGACACTGAAGCTTTCTTT. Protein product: CASSRGGDTEAFF.